Following are 11 T cell receptor beta chains from one sample sequenced in a study of blood T cell repertoires in COVID-19. TCRdb keeps only in-frame clones here, not all; method: immunoSEQ multiplex PCR. Of over 55,000 clones listed, about 89% are singletons. Sequences were obtained from peripheral blood. These TCRs come from a man in his forties or fifties with active COVID-19.

The J gene is TRBJ2-5, the V gene TRBV2; a weak D match, TRBD2 (6 bases). CDR3 size: 12 residues. Germline values: CDR1 SNHLY, CDR2 FYNNEI. V gave up 8 bases and J gave up 1 base, with 8 bases separating them. Here the CDR3 reads CASGGTQETQYF. Here the CDR3 DNA reads TGTGCCAGCGGAGGGACCCAAGAGACCCAGTACTTC.

CDR3 in amino acids: CASSLGTSGYNEQFF. Here the CDR3 DNA reads TGTGCCAGCAGCTTAGGGACTAGCGGGTACAATGAGCAGTTCTTC. The V gene is TRBV7-2, the J gene TRBJ2-1, with 11 bases lining up with TRBD2. The V gene end was trimmed by 1 base and the J gene end by 4 bases; junction bases not matched to a gene: 0. Germline CDR1 reads SGHTA; CDR2 reads FQGNSA. The length of the CDR3 is 15 residues.

V gene TRBV7-9 combines with J gene TRBJ1-2; tentative D call: TRBD1 (5 bases). V lost 6 bases to trimming and J lost 4 bases, with 15 bases between them. Germline V gives CDR1 SEHNR, CDR2 FQNEAQ (reference sequence). The CDR3 runs to 14 residues. The CDR3 loop is CASSLHSGSYGYTF. The CDR3, as DNA: TGTGCCAGCAGTTTACATTCAGGGTCCTATGGCTACACCTTC.

The V gene is TRBV6-2 or TRBV6-3, the J gene TRBJ2-2, with 12 bases that match TRBD2. The germline V gene has CDR1 MNHEY and CDR2 SVGEGT. The CDR3 runs 19 residues. V shed 0 bases and J 1 base; nucleotides not matched to a gene: 6. The CDR3 nucleotides are TGTGCCAGCAGTTACTCGACTAGCGGGAGCAGACTGAACACCGGGGAGCTGTTTTTT. Encoded protein: CASSYSTSGSRLNTGELFF.

V is TRBV18 and J is TRBJ2-6; D may be TRBD1 (5 bases). The ends were cut back, 1 base at V and 6 bases at J, with 13 bases in the middle. Germline values: CDR1 KGHSH, CDR2 LQKENI. CDR3 length: 16 residues. The CDR3 DNA reads as TGTGCCAGCTCACCACGGGGCCGCGTACAGGCCAACGTCCTGACTTTC. Translating it yields CASSPRGRVQANVLTF.

V usage is TRBV30 and J usage is TRBJ1-2; D uncertain. Trimming removed 3 bases from V and 11 bases from J, with 16 bases in between. Germline V gene sequence: CDR1 GTSNPN, CDR2 SVGIG (reference sequence). The CDR3 is 12 residues long. The chain's CDR3 is CAWSPGTFGYTF. The DNA for the CDR3 is TGTGCCTGGAGCCCCGGAACCTTCGGGTACACCTTC.

The V and J genes are TRBV4-1 and TRBJ1-4; D is undetermined. This CDR3 has 18 amino acids. Looked up from germline, CDR1 is MGHRA and CDR2 is YSYEKL. Trimming pared 1 base from V and 0 bases from J, leaving 15 bases between. DNA of the CDR3: TGCGCCAGCAGCCAAGCTTCCGCAGCGTCGGCAACTAATGAAAAACTGTTTTTT. Its translation: CASSQASAASATNEKLFF.

The chain is built from TRBV19 and TRBJ2-1, with 11 positions matching TRBD2. Per the germline V gene, CDR1 is LNHDA and CDR2 is SQIVND (reference sequence). V gave up 2 bases and J gave up 2 bases; unmatched junction bases: 5. The CDR3 totals 17 residues. The CDR3 DNA follows: TGTGCCAGTAGTATACCCGGACTAGCGGGTACCTACAATGAGCAGTTCTTC. This gives the protein CASSIPGLAGTYNEQFF.

Only one count was recorded for this clone. V is TRBV27 and J is TRBJ1-2; 9 positions agree with TRBD1. Germline CDR1 MNHEY, CDR2 SMNVEV (reference sequence). The CDR3 runs 15 residues. The V segment lost 5 bases and the J segment 7 bases; nucleotides outside the gene matches: 11. The CDR3 region is CASSETTNRGLGYTF. The CDR3 DNA follows: TGTGCCAGCAGTGAGACAACAAACAGGGGGCTTGGCTACACCTTC.

J is TRBJ2-2 and V is TRBV5-1, with TRBD1 matching 9 bases. Germline values: CDR1 SGHRS, CDR2 YFSETQ. The CDR3 runs to 16 residues. V trimming: 0 bases; J trimming: 4 bases; junction bases outside the gene matches: 4. The CDR3 region has the DNA TGCGCCAGCAGCTTGGTAGGGACAGGGATCACCGGGGAGCTGTTTTTT. It is translated as CASSLVGTGITGELFF.

This clone was seen more than once but under ten times. The chain uses TRBV5-5 and TRBJ2-2, with no clear D. The CDR3 has 13 amino acids. Germline V lookup: CDR1 SGHKS, CDR2 YYEKEE (reference sequence). The germline V and J ends were trimmed by 4 bases and 4 bases, with 8 bases remaining between them. The CDR3 spells CASSRAGTGELFF. CDR3 coding DNA: TGTGCCAGCAGCCGTGCAGGCACCGGGGAGCTGTTTTTT.